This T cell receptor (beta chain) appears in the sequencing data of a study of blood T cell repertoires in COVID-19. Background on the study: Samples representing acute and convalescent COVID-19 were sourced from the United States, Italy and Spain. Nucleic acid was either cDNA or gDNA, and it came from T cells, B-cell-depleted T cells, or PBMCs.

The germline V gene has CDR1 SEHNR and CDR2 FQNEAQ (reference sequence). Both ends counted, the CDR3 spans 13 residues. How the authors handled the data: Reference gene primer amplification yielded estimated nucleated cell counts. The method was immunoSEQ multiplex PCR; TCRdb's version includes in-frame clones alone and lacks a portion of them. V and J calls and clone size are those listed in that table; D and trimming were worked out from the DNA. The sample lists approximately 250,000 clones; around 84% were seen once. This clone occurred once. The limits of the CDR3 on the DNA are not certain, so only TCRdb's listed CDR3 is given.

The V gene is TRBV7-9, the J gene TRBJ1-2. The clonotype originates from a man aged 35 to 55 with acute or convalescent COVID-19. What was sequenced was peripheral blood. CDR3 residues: CASSTSGVYGYTF.